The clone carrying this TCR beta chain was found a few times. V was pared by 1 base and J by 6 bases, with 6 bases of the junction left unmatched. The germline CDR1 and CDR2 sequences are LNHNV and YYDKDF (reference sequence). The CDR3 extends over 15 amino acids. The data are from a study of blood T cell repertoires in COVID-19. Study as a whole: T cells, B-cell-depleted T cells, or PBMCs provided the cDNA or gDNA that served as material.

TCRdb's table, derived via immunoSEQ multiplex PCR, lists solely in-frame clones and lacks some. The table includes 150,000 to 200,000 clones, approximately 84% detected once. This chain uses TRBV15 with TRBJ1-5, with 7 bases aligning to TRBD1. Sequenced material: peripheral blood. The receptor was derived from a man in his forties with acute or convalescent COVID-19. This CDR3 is CATSRVTGEIQPQHF. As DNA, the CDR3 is TGTGCCACCAGCAGAGTCACAGGGGAGATTCAGCCCCAGCATTTT. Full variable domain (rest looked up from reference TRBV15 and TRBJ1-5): DAMVIQNPRYQVTQFGKPVTLSCSQTLNHNVMYWYQQKSSQAPKLLFHYYDKDFNNEADTPDNFQSRRPNTSFCFLDIRSPGLGDTAMYLCATSRVTGEIQPQHFGDGTRLSIL.